These 8 T cell receptor beta chains were sequenced from one sample in a study of regulatory T cells in long-lasting Graves disease. Assembly of TCR beta libraries relied on iRepertoire HTBI primers together with Arm-PCR of CDR3 regions. TCRdb fed the multiplex PCR reads into MiXCR, producing one record per CDR3 protein. The profile shows 360,000 or so distinct CDR3 sequences, around 23% of them singletons. Time point in this sample: persistent/refractory GD, antithyroid drugs over 5 years with positive TRAb. RNA extracted from PBMCs served as the sequencing template. The input for sequencing was peripheral blood mononuclear cells (PBMCs), taken when the disease was refractory, from a patient treated with antithyroid drugs. Receptor source: a woman in her thirties or forties with Graves disease.

This clonotype was seen many times. This rearrangement joins TRBV12-3 or TRBV12-4 to TRBJ2-7; TRBD1 is a possible D gene (5 bases). The V gene lost 5 bases and the J gene lost 6 bases, with 11 bases spanning the gap. The CDR3 totals 12 residues. CDR3 region: CASSPRTTEQYF. DNA of the CDR3: TGTGCCAGCAGTCCTCGGACAACCGAGCAGTACTTC.

The genes are TRBV2 and TRBJ2-1; the D gene is possibly TRBD2 (5 bases). This CDR3 region has 15 residues. The V and J ends lost 5 bases and 4 bases respectively, with 15 bases between them. CDR1 is SNHLY, CDR2 FYNNEI, per germline. In DNA form, the CDR3 reads TGTGCCAGCAGTCCGTCCAGGTCGGGGTACAATGAGCAGTTCTTC. This encodes CASSPSRSGYNEQFF.

This clonotype was detected only a few times. The chain is built from TRBV3-1 and TRBJ2-7; TRBD2 matches 14 bases. In germline, CDR1 is LGHDT, CDR2 YNNKEL (reference sequence). Trimming removed 1 base from V and 3 bases from J; junction bases left unmatched: 2. The CDR3 consists of 16 residues. The CDR3 loop reads CASSQAGLAGVYEQYF. The CDR3 DNA sequence: TGTGCCAGCAGCCAAGCGGGACTAGCGGGAGTCTACGAGCAGTACTTC.

The chain is built from TRBV20-1 and TRBJ2-1; 13 bases are a match to TRBD2. With V trimmed by 1 base and J by 0 bases, 12 bases remained unmatched. The CDR3 extends over 20 amino acids. Looked up from germline, CDR1 is DFQATT and CDR2 is SNEGSKA (reference sequence). The CDR3 DNA is TGCAGTGCTAGAGGTGAACGGACTAGCGGGAGACCGAGCTCCTACAATGAGCAGTTCTTC. As protein: CSARGERTSGRPSSYNEQFF.

The chain links TRBV20-1 to TRBJ1-6; D remains ambiguous. Trimming left V 1 base short and J 0 bases short, with 7 bases between. The CDR3 is 15 amino acids. Germline values: CDR1 DFQATT, CDR2 SNEGSKA (reference sequence). The CDR3 coding sequence is TGCAGTGCTAGAGGACAAAACTCCTATAATTCACCCCTCCACTTT. Its translation: CSARGQNSYNSPLHF.

This clonotype has just a few counts. The gene calls are TRBV28 and TRBJ1-6; 9 bases fit TRBD1. From germline, CDR1 is MDHEN and CDR2 SYDVKM. Losses at the gene ends were 8 bases for V and 7 bases for J; bases not matched to a gene: 6. This CDR3 comprises 14 residues. This chain's CDR3 is CASGRDRVNSPLHF. The CDR3 coding sequence is TGTGCCAGCGGTAGGGACAGGGTGAATTCACCCCTCCACTTT.

There are a few counts of this clonotype. The chain has TRBV28 and TRBJ2-1; D gene uncertain. Trimming took off 3 bases at V and 9 bases at J, with 9 bases between the two ends. The CDR3 is 12 amino acids. Germline-derived CDR1 and CDR2 are MDHEN and SYDVKM. The DNA of the CDR3 is TGTGCCAGCAGTTTGGGCTTTAGTGAGCAGTTCTTC. This gives the protein CASSLGFSEQFF. The full variable domain, in which reference TRBV28 and TRBJ2-1 provide the parts outside the CDR3, is DVKVTQSSRYLVKRTGEKVFLECVQDMDHENMFWYRQDPGLGLRLIYFSYDVKMKEKGDIPEGYSVSREKKERFSLILESASTNQTSMYLCASSLGFSEQFFGPGTRLTVL.

The chain carries TRBV5-6 and TRBJ2-5; D ambiguous. The DNA matches TRBJ2-7 better at its end, which makes the J call doubtful. Germline V CDR1 and CDR2: SGHDT, YYEEEE. The CDR3 length is 12 residues. The CDR3 region is CASSYESYEQYF. The CDR3 DNA sequence: TGTGCCAGCAGCTACGAATCTTACGAGCAGTACTTC.